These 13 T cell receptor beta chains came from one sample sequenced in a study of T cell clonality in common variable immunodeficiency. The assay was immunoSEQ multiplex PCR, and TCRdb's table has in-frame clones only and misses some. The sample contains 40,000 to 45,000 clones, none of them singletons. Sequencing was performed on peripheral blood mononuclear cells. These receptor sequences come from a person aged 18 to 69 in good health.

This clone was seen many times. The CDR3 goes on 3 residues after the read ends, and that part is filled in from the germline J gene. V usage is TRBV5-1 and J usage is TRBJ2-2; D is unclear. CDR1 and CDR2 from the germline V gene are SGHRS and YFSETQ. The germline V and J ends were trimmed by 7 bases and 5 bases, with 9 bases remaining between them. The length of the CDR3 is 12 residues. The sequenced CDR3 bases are TGCGCCAGCGGGCGTAGTACCGGGGAG. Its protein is CASGRSTGE. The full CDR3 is CASGRSTGELFF. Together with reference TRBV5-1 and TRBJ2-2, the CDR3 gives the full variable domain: KAGVTQTPRYLIKTRGQQVTLSCSPISGHRSVSWYQQTPGQGLQFLFEYFSETQRNKGNFPGRFSGRQFSNSRSEMNVSTLELGDSALYLCASGRSTGELFFGEGSRLTVL.

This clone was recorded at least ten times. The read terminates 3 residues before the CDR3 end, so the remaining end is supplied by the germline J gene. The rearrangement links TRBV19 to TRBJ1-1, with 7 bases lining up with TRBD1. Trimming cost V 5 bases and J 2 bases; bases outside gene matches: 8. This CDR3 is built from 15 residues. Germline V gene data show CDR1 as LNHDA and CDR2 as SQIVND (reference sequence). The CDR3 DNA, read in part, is TGTGCCAGTAGTTCCCGGACAGGTTTAAACACTGAA. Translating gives CASSSRTGLNTE. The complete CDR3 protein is CASSSRTGLNTEAFF.

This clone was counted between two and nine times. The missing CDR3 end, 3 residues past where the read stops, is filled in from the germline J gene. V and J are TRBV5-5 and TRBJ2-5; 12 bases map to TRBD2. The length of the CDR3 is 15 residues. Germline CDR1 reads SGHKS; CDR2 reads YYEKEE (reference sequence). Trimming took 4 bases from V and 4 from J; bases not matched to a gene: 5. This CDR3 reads CASSLGLAGLETQYF. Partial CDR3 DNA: TGTGCCAGCAGCCTCGGACTAGCGGGGCTAGAGACC.

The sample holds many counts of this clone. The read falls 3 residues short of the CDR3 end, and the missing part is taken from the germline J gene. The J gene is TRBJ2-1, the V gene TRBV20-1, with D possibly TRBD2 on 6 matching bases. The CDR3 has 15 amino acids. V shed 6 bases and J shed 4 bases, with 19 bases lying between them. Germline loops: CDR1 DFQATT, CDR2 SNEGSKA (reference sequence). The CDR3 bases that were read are TGCAGTGCCAAGAGTCCTAGCGCCTCGTACAATGAG. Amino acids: CSAKSPSASYNE. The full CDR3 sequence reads CSAKSPSASYNEQFF.

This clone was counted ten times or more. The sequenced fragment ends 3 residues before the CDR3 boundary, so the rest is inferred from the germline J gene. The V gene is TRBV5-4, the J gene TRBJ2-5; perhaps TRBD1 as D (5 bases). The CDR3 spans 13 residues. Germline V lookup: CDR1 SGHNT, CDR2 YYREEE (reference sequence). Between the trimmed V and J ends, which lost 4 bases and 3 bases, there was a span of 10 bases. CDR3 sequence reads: CASSARAEETQYF. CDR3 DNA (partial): TGTGCCAGCAGCGCCAGGGCAGAAGAGACC.

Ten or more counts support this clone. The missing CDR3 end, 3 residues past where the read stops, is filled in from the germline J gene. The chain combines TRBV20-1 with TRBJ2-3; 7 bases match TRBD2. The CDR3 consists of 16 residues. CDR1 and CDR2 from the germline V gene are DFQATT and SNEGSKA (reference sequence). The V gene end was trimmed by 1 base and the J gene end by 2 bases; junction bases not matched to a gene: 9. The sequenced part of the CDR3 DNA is TGCAGTGCTAGAGGGTCGACTAGCCGACTCACAGATACG. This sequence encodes CSARGSTSRLTDT. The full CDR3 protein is CSARGSTSRLTDTQYF.

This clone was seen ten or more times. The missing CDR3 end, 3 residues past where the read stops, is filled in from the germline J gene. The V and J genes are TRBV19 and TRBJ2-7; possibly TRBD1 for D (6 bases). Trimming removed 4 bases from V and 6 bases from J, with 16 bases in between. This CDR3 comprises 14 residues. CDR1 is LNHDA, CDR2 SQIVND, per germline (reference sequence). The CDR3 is CASSRTVPTGEQYF. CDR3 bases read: TGTGCCAGTAGTAGGACAGTCCCCACGGGCGAG.

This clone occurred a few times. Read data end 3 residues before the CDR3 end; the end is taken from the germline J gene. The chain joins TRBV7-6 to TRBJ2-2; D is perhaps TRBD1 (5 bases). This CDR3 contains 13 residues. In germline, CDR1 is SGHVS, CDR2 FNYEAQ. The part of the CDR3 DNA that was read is TGTGCCAGCAGCTTACAGGGTAATTCACCG. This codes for CASSLQGNSP. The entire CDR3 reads CASSLQGNSPLFF.

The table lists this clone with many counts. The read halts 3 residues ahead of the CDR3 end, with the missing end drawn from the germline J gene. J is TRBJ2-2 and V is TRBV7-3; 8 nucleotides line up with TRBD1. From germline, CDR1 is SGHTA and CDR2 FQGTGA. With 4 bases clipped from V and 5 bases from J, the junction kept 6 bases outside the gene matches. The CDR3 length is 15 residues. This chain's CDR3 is CASSSRTGWTGELFF. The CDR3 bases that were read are TGTGCCAGCAGCTCCCGGACAGGGTGGACCGGGGAG.

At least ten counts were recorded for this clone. The CDR3 is CASSIVPQGAANEKLFF. The part of the CDR3 DNA that was read is TGTGCCAGTAGTATAGTTCCCCAGGGAGCAGCTAATGAAAAA. The chain joins TRBV19 to TRBJ1-4; a possible D gene is TRBD1 (5 bases). The CDR3 goes on 3 residues after the read ends, and that part is filled in from the germline J gene. The germline V and J ends were trimmed by 1 base and 3 bases, with 15 bases remaining between them. Germline assignment: CDR1 LNHDA and CDR2 SQIVND (reference sequence). The CDR3 is made up of 17 amino acids.

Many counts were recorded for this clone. This chain's CDR3 is CASSLSRGVSYTF. The part of the CDR3 DNA that was read is TGTGCCAGCAGCTTGTCCAGGGGAGTGAGC. The chain recombines TRBV5-4 with TRBJ1-2; weak D call: TRBD1 (6 bases). The CDR3 end lies 3 residues beyond the end of the read and is filled in from the germline J gene. The CDR3 spans 13 residues. Per germline, CDR1 SGHNT and CDR2 YYREEE (reference sequence).

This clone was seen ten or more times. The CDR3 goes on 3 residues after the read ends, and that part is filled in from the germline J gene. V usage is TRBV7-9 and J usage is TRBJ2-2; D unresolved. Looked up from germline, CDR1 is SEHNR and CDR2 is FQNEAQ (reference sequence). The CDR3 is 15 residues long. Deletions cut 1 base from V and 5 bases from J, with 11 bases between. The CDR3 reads CASSLDEGLTGELFF. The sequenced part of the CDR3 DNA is TGTGCCAGCAGCTTAGATGAAGGGCTTACCGGGGAG.

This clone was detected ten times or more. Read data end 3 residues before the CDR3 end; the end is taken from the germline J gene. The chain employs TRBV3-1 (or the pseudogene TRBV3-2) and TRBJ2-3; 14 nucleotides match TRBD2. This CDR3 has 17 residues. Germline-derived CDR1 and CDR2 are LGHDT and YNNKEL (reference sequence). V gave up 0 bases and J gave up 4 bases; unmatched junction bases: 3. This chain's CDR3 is CASSQEGLAGGSDTQYF. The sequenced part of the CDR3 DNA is TGTGCCAGCAGCCAAGAAGGACTAGCGGGAGGATCAGATACG.